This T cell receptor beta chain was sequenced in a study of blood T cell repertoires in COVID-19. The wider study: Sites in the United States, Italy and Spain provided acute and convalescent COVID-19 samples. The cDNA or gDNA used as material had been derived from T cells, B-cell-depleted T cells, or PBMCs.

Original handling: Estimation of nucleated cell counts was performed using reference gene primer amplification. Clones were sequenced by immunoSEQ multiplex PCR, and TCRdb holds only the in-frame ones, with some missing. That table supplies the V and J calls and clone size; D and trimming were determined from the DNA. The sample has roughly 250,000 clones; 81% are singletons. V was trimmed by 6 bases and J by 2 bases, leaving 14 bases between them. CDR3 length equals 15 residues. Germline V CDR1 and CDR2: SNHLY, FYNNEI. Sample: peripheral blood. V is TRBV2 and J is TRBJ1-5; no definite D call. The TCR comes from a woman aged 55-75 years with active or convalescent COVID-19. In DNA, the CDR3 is TGTGCCAGCAGACCCCAAGGCGGGGGCAATCAGCCCCAGCATTTT. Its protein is CASRPQGGGNQPQHF.